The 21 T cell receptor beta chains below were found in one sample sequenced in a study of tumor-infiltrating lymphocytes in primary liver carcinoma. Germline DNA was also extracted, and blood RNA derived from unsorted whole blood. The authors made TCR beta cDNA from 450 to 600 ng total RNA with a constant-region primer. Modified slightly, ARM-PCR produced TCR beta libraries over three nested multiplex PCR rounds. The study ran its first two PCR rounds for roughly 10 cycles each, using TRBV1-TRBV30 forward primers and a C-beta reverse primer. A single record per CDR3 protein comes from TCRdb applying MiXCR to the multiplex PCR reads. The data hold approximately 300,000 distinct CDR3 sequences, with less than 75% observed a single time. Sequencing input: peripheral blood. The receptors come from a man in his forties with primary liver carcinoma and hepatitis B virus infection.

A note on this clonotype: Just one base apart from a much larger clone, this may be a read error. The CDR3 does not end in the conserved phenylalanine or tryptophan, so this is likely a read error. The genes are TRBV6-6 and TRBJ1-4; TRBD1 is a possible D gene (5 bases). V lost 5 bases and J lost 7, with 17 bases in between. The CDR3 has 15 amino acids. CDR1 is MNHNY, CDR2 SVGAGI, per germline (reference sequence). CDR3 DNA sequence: TGTGCCAGCAGTCCCCAGCGGGGGGTGGCTGAAAAACTGTTTCTT. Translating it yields CASSPQRGVAEKLFL.

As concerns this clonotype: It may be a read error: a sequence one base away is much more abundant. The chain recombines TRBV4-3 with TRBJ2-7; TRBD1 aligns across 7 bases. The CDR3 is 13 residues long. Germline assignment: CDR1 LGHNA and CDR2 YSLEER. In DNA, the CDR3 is TGCGACAGCAGCCATGACAGGGCCTACGAGCAGTACTTC. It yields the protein CDSSHDRAYEQYF.

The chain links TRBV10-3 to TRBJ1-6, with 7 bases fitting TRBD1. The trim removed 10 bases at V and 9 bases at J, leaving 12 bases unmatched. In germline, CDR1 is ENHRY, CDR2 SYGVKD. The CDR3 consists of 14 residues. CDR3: CATRDEGDSSPLHF. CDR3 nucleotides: TGTGCCACCAGGGACGAAGGGGACAGTTCACCCCTCCACTTT.

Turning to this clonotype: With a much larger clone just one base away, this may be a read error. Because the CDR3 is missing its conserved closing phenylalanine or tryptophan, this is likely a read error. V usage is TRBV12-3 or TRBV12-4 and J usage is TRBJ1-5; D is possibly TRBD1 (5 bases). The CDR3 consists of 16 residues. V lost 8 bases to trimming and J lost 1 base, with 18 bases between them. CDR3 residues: CASAAPFGTSNQPQHC. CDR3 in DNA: TGTGCCAGCGCAGCACCATTCGGGACGAGCAATCAGCCCCAGCATTGT.

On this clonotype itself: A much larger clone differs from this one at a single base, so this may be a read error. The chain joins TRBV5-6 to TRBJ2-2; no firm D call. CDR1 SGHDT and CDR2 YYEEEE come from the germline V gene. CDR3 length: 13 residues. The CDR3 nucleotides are TGTGTCAGCAGCTTACTTCTAACCGGGGAGCTGTTTTTT. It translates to CVSSLLLTGELFF.

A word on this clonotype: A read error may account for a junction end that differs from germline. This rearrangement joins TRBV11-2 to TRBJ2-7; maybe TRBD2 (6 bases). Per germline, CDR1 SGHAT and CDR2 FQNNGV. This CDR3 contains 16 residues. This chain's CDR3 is CANSLSPRGRIYEQYF. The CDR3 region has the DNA TGTGCCAACAGCTTATCCCCCCGGGGGAGGATTTACGAGCAGTACTTC.

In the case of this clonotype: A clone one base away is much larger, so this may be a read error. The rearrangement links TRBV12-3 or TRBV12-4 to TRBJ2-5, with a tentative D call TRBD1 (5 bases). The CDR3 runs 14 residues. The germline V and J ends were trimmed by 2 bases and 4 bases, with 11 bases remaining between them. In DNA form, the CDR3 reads TGTGCCAGCAGTTTAATGGCAGGGTTAGAGACCCAGTACTTC. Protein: CASSLMAGLETQYF.

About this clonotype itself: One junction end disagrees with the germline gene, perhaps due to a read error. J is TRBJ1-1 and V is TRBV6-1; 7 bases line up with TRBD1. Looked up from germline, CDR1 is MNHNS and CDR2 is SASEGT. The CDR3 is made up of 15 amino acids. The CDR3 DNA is TGTACCAGCAGATTGGAACAGGGGACGAGGGCTGAAGCTTTCTTT. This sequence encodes CTSRLEQGTRAEAFF.

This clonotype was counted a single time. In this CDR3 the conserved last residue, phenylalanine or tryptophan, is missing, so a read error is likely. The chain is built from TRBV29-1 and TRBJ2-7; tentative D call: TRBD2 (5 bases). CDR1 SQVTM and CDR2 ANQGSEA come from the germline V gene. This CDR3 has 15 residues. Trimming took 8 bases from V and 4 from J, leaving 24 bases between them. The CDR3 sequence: CSCFSGRDSSYEQYS. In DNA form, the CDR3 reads TGCAGCTGTTTTAGTGGTCGGGATAGCTCGTACGAGCAGTACTCC.

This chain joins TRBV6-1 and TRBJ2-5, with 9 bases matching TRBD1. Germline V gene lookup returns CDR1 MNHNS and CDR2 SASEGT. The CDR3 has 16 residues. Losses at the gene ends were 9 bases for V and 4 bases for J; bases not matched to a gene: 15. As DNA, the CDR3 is TGTGCCAGTACCGTCGGGACAGGGCACACTGGAGAGACCCAGTACTTC. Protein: CASTVGTGHTGETQYF.

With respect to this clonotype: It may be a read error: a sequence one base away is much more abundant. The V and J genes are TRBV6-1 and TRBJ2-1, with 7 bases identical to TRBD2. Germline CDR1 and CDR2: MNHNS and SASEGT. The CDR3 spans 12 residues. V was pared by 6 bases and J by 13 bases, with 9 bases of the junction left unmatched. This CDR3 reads CASRIIGGDQFF. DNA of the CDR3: TGTGCCAGCAGAATCATTGGGGGGGACCAGTTCTTC.

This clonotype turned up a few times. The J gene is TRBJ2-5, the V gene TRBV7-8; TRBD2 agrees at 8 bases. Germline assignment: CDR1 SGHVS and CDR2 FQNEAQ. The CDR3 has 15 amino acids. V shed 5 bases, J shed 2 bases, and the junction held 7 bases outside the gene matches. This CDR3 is CASSQGLADQETQYF. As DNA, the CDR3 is TGTGCCAGCAGCCAAGGACTAGCAGATCAAGAGACCCAGTACTTC. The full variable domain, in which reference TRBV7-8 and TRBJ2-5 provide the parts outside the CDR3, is GAGVSQSPRYKVAKRGQDVALRCDPISGHVSLFWYQQALGQGPEFLTYFQNEAQLDKSGLPSDRFFAERPEGSVSTLKIQRTQQEDSAVYLCASSQGLADQETQYFGPGTRLLVL.

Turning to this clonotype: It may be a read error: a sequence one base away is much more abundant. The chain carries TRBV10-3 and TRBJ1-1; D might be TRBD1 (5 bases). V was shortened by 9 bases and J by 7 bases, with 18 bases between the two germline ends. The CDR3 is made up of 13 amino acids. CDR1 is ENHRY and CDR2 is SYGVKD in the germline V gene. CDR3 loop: CAMRIVRAGEAFF. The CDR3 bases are TGTGCCATGCGAATCGTCAGGGCTGGTGAAGCTTTCTTT.

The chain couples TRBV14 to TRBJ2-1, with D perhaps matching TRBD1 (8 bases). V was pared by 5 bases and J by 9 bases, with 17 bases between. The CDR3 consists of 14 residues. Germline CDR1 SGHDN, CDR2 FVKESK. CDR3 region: CASSKATGGAEQFF. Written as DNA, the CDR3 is TGTGCCAGCAGCAAAGCTACAGGGGGGGCTGAGCAGTTCTTC.

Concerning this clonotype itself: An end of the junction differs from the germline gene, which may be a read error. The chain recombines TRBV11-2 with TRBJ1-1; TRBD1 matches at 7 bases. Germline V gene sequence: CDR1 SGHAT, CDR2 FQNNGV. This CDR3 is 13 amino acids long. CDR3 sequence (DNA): TGTGCCAGCAGCTTAGCTACCGGGACAGAAACTTTATTT. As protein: CASSLATGTETLF.

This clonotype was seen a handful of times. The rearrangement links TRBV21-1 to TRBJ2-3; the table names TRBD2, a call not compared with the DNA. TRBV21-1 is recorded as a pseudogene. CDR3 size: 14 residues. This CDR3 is CASSKGLAEDTQYF. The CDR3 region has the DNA TGTGCCAGCAGCAAAGGACTAGCGGAAGATACGCAGTATTTT.

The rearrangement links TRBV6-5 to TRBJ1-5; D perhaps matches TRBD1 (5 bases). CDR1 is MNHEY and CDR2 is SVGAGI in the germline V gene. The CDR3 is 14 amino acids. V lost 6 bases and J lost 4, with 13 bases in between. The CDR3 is CASSPRGWNQPQHF. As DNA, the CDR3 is TGTGCCAGCAGCCCCCGGGGGTGGAATCAGCCCCAGCATTTT.

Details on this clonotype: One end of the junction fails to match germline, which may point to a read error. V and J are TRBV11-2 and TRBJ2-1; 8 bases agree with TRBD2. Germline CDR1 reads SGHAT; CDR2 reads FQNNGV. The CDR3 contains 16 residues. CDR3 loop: CASSQSSGKSCNEQFF. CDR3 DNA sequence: TGCGCCAGCAGCCAAAGTAGCGGGAAGAGCTGCAATGAGCAGTTCTTC.

The CDR3 protein is CASSYQGTGSGETQYF. CDR3 coding DNA: TGTGCCAGCAGTTACCAAGGGACAGGATCGGGAGAGACCCAGTACTTC. The genes are TRBV6-5 and TRBJ2-5, with 8 nucleotides matching TRBD1. This CDR3 comprises 16 residues. Germline CDR1 reads MNHEY; CDR2 reads SVGAGI. Trimming removed 2 bases from V and 4 bases from J; junction bases left unmatched: 9.

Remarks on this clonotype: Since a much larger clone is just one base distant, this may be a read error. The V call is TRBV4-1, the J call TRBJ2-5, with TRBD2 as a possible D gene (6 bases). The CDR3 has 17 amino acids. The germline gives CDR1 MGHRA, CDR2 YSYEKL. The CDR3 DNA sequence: TGCGCCAGCAGCCAAGTTTGGGCCGGGAGCGGAGAAGAGATCCAGTACTTC. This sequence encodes CASSQVWAGSGEEIQYF.

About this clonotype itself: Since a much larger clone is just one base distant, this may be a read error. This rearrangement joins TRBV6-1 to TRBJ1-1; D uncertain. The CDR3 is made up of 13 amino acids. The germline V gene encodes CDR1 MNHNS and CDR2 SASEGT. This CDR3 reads CANSEVLNTEAFF. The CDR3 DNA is TGTGCCAACAGTGAAGTTTTGAACACTGAAGCTTTCTTT.